The next 17 T cell receptor beta chains were all read from a single sample in a study of identical twins. TCRdb used MiXCR to reprocess the 5' RACE reads, holding one entry per CDR3 protein. The table includes roughly 1.6 million distinct CDR3 sequences, less than 35% detected once. Sequenced: cord blood. The receptor set was obtained from a newborn girl in good health.

This clonotype was recorded a few times. V is TRBV27 and J is TRBJ1-5; TRBD1 aligns across 7 bases. With V trimmed by 5 bases and J by 4 bases, 8 bases remained unmatched. CDR1 MNHEY and CDR2 SMNVEV come from the germline V gene (reference sequence). CDR3 length: 15 amino acids. The CDR3 DNA follows: TGTGCCAGCAGTCCCACAGGGGAGAGGAATCAGCCCCAGCATTTT. This encodes CASSPTGERNQPQHF.

The chain employs TRBV5-1 and TRBJ2-1, with 8 bases fitting TRBD1. This CDR3 contains 11 residues. The V gene end was trimmed by 7 bases and the J gene end by 15 bases; junction bases not matched to a gene: 9. Per germline, CDR1 SGHRS and CDR2 YFSETQ. CDR3 DNA sequence: TGCGCCAGCTCCGAGGACAGGGTCAGGTTCTTC. It yields the protein CASSEDRVRFF.

The V gene is TRBV20-1, the J gene TRBJ1-2; D may be TRBD1 (5 bases). The CDR3 consists of 13 residues. The germline gives CDR1 DFQATT, CDR2 SNEGSKA (reference sequence). The ends were cut back, 3 bases at V and 4 bases at J, with 12 bases in the middle. The CDR3 here is CSARAGVPYGYTF. For the CDR3, the DNA is TGCAGTGCTAGGGCGGGGGTGCCCTATGGCTACACCTTC.

This clonotype was detected many times. The rearrangement joins TRBV14 to TRBJ1-2; D unclear. CDR3 length equals 11 residues. V was trimmed by 1 base and J by 9 bases, leaving 6 bases between them. The germline V gene encodes CDR1 SGHDN and CDR2 FVKESK. DNA of the CDR3: TGTGCCAGCAGCCAAGGAAGCCGCTACACCTTC. Its translation is CASSQGSRYTF.

This rearrangement joins TRBV5-1 to TRBJ2-4, with 9 bases lining up with TRBD1. CDR3 length: 14 residues. Losses at the gene ends were 4 bases for V and 9 bases for J; bases not matched to a gene: 8. Per germline, CDR1 SGHRS and CDR2 YFSETQ. The CDR3 DNA is TGCGCCAGCAGCCGACCCGGGACAGGGAGCATTCAGTACTTC. It yields the protein CASSRPGTGSIQYF.

This clonotype was detected a few times. The chain links TRBV4-1 to TRBJ1-2; tentative D call: TRBD1 (5 bases). The germline V gene has CDR1 MGHRA and CDR2 YSYEKL. Trimming removed 4 bases from V and 4 bases from J, with 13 bases in between. The CDR3 length is 14 residues. CDR3 sequence reads: CASSPHGGVYGYTF. CDR3 DNA: TGCGCCAGCAGCCCCCATGGGGGGGTCTATGGCTACACCTTC.

This clonotype was counted at least ten times. The J gene is TRBJ2-7, the V gene TRBV2; unclear D gene. The ends were cut back, 5 bases at V and 0 bases at J, with 5 bases in the middle. Germline assignment: CDR1 SNHLY and CDR2 FYNNEI. The CDR3 totals 12 residues. DNA for the CDR3: TGTGCCAGCAGTACCATCTCCTACGAGCAGTACTTC. Translated, it gives CASSTISYEQYF.

The rearrangement links TRBV7-2 to TRBJ2-6, with unresolved D. Germline V gene data show CDR1 as SGHTA and CDR2 as FQGNSA. Trimming took 1 base from V and 1 from J, leaving 8 bases between them. The CDR3 runs 16 residues. The DNA of the CDR3 is TGTGCCAGCAGCTTAGGGGCAGGATCTGGGGCCAACGTCCTGACTTTC. Translating it yields CASSLGAGSGANVLTF. Full variable domain (remainder filled in from reference TRBV7-2 and TRBJ2-6): GAGVSQSPSNKVTEKGKDVELRCDPISGHTALYWYRQSLGQGLEFLIYFQGNSAPDKSGLPSDRFSAERTGGSVSTLTIQRTQQEDSAVYLCASSLGAGSGANVLTFGAGSRLTVL.

The chain has TRBV5-1 and TRBJ2-2, with D perhaps matching TRBD1 (6 bases). Germline loops: CDR1 SGHRS, CDR2 YFSETQ. Trimming took 5 bases from V and 4 from J, leaving 15 bases between them. The CDR3 extends over 15 amino acids. CDR3 nucleotides: TGCGCCAGCAGTCATCAGGGGTCGGGCACCGGGGAGCTGTTTTTT. Translation: CASSHQGSGTGELFF.

This rearrangement joins TRBV5-1 to TRBJ2-4; the D is unclear. The end of the DNA is better explained by TRBJ2-7, so the J call may be wrong. Germline loops: CDR1 SGHRS, CDR2 YFSETQ. This CDR3 is 12 amino acids long. CDR3 coding DNA: TGCGCCAGCAGCTTGGATTTCTGCGAGCAGTACTTC. Translating gives CASSLDFCEQYF.

V is TRBV12-5 and J is TRBJ1-2; D is unresolved. Germline V CDR1 and CDR2: LGHNT, FRNRAP. Between the trimmed V and J ends, which lost 0 bases and 0 bases, there was a span of 11 bases. The CDR3 extends over 16 amino acids. This CDR3 is CASGLVPSGTNYGYTF. As DNA, the CDR3 is TGTGCTAGTGGTTTGGTACCGTCAGGAACTAACTATGGCTACACCTTC.

The CDR3 here is CASSLSPRGLTYGYTF. CDR3 DNA: TGTGCCAGCAGTTTAAGCCCTCGTGGACTTACGTATGGCTACACCTTC. V is TRBV12-3 or TRBV12-4 and J is TRBJ1-2, with D hard to call. The CDR3 consists of 16 residues. Trimming pared 2 bases from V and 5 bases from J, leaving 18 bases between.

The chain joins TRBV6-5 to TRBJ2-1, with no clear D. CDR1 MNHEY and CDR2 SVGAGI come from the germline V gene. Trimming took 7 bases from V and 0 from J, leaving 13 bases between them. The CDR3 consists of 15 residues. The CDR3 sequence: CASNPTYSSYNEQFF. The CDR3 DNA reads TGTGCCAGCAACCCGACCTATAGCTCCTACAATGAGCAGTTCTTC.

V usage is TRBV7-9 and J usage is TRBJ2-3, with TRBD2 identical over 7 bases. The V gene's germline CDR1 is SEHNR and CDR2 FQNEAQ (reference sequence). Trimming removed 0 bases from V and 7 bases from J; junction bases left unmatched: 4. CDR3 size: 14 residues. The CDR3 DNA reads TGTGCCAGCAGCTTAGCGGGAGGGCCCTATACGCAGTATTTT. Its translation is CASSLAGGPYTQYF.

In this sample, this clonotype turned up a few times. The rearrangement joins TRBV29-1 to TRBJ1-1; TRBD1 is a possible D gene (6 bases). The CDR3 is made up of 13 amino acids. The germline V gene has CDR1 SQVTM and CDR2 ANQGSEA. The V end lost 6 bases, the J end lost 8 bases, and 19 bases lay between the germline ends. CDR3 coding DNA: TGCAGCGTCAACTCGGTGGGACACTGGGAAGCTTTCTTT. This translates into CSVNSVGHWEAFF.

This clonotype came up many times. V is TRBV4-1 and J is TRBJ2-3; the D is unclear. Germline V gene data show CDR1 as MGHRA and CDR2 as YSYEKL. The CDR3 spans 13 residues. Trimming pared 4 bases from V and 2 bases from J, leaving 7 bases between. CDR3 DNA sequence: TGCGCCAGCAGCCGGGTCCCCACAGATACGCAGTATTTT. It translates to CASSRVPTDTQYF.

The chain has TRBV3-1 and TRBJ2-7; 8 bases map to TRBD2. Judging by the DNA end, TRBJ2-4 fits better; the J call may be wrong. CDR1 and CDR2 (germline): LGHDT, YNNKEL (reference sequence). The CDR3 spans 15 residues. The CDR3 bases are TGTGCCAGCAGCCAAGATCTGGCGGGGGGCGACATTCAGTACTTC. Protein product: CASSQDLAGGDIQYF.